This T cell receptor beta chain was recorded in a study of beta chain features in type 1 diabetes. Whole-study results and caveats: Equally in patients and controls, PCR might preferentially amplify shorter templates.

On this clone itself: What it binds is not known.

V was cut by 0 bases and J by 2 bases, with 8 bases left in between. The germline gives CDR1 LNHNV, CDR2 YYDKDF (reference sequence). The CDR3 has 14 residues. Sequenced material consisted of expressed TCRB transcripts (all of the isolated RNA was reverse transcribed). Sequencing was performed with immunoSEQ multiplex PCR; in TCRdb, only in-frame clones are kept and a portion is missing. The table shows about 150,000 clones, with under 9.5% occurring only once. Per donor, one heparinised blood draw averaged roughly 120 mL. Markers CD45RO/CCR7/CD25/CD127/CD95/CD27 served to sort CD4+ naive, central memory, regulatory and stem cell-like memory cells.

The sequence was collected from a man between 18 and 35 years old in good health. The sequencing input was central memory CD4+ T cells from blood. This chain links TRBV15 with TRBJ2-7, with D maybe TRBD1 (5 bases). CDR3 sequence: CATSRDRATYEQYF. Written as DNA, the CDR3 is TGTGCCACCAGCAGAGACAGGGCCACCTACGAGCAGTACTTC.